Following are 25 T cell receptor beta chains from one sample sequenced in a study of blood T cell repertoires in COVID-19. The data were produced by immunoSEQ multiplex PCR, yet TCRdb's version contains in-frame clones alone and is incomplete. This table holds 60,000 to 65,000 clones, approximately 91% found once. The sequenced material came from peripheral blood. The receptors were sampled from a man in his fifties with active COVID-19.

The chain carries TRBV11-2 and TRBJ1-6, with D possibly matching TRBD1 (6 bases). Germline values: CDR1 SGHAT, CDR2 FQNNGV. This CDR3 has 14 residues. V gave up 5 bases and J gave up 14 bases, with 19 bases separating them. CDR3 amino acids: CASSHGGGLVTLHF. The CDR3 coding sequence is TGTGCCAGCAGCCACGGGGGGGGGCTTGTAACCCTCCACTTT.

CDR3 DNA sequence: TGTGCCAGCAGCTCACCGGGGTCTTCCTTCCCCACAGATACGCAGTATTTT. It yields the protein CASSSPGSSFPTDTQYF. This chain joins TRBV7-2 and TRBJ2-3; maybe TRBD2 (5 bases). Germline-derived CDR1 and CDR2 are SGHTA and FQGNSA. The V gene lost 4 bases and the J gene lost 2 bases, with 19 bases spanning the gap. This CDR3 is 17 amino acids long.

This chain uses TRBV9 with TRBJ2-3, with D unresolved. The CDR3 consists of 14 residues. CDR1 SGDLS and CDR2 YYNGEE come from the germline V gene. V shed 0 bases and J shed 2 bases, with 7 bases lying between them. The CDR3 bases are TGTGCCAGCAGCGTAGAACAGTACACAGATACGCAGTATTTT. Protein: CASSVEQYTDTQYF.

This clone has just a few counts. The chain carries TRBV9 and TRBJ1-5; D not certain. CDR1 is SGDLS and CDR2 is YYNGEE in the germline V gene. This CDR3 has 14 residues. The V end lost 0 bases, the J end lost 6 bases, and 10 bases lay between the germline ends. The CDR3 here is CASSVGTVGQPQHF. The CDR3 region has the DNA TGTGCCAGCAGCGTAGGTACAGTTGGTCAGCCCCAGCATTTT.

The chain has TRBV12-5 and TRBJ2-1, with D perhaps matching TRBD2 (5 bases). CDR1 is LGHNT and CDR2 is FRNRAP in the germline V gene. The CDR3 covers 15 residues. With 5 bases removed from V and 0 bases from J, the gap between germline ends came to 11 bases. CDR3 amino acids: CASGAGESSYNEQFF. CDR3 nucleotides: TGTGCTAGTGGTGCCGGGGAGAGCTCCTACAATGAGCAGTTCTTC. Using reference TRBV12-5 and TRBJ2-1 for the parts outside the CDR3, the full variable domain is DARVTQTPRHKVTEMGQEVTMRCQPILGHNTVFWYRQTMMQGLELLAYFRNRAPLDDSGMPKDRFSAEMPDATLATLKIQPSEPRDSAVYFCASGAGESSYNEQFFGPGTRLTVL.

This clone was found once. The chain joins TRBV11-1 to TRBJ1-1, with 8 bases aligning to TRBD1. CDR1 is SGHAT, CDR2 FQDESV, per germline (reference sequence). CDR3 length equals 13 residues. Trimming took 5 bases from V and 7 from J; bases not matched to a gene: 6. For the CDR3, the DNA is TGTGCCAGCAGCCGCGGACAGGGCCTTGAAGCTTTCTTT. Translation: CASSRGQGLEAFF.

This sequence joins TRBV7-8 and TRBJ2-7, with D possibly being TRBD1 (6 bases). V gave up 1 base and J gave up 12 bases, with 31 bases separating them. Germline loops: CDR1 SGHVS, CDR2 FQNEAQ. The CDR3 consists of 18 residues. CDR3 nucleotide sequence: TGTGCCAGCAGCTTAGATTCGGTCAAGACCCCTTCCACCCCCAGGGGGTACTTC. The encoded protein is CASSLDSVKTPSTPRGYF. The complete variable domain, with remaining parts taken from reference TRBV7-8 and TRBJ2-7, reads GAGVSQSPRYKVAKRGQDVALRCDPISGHVSLFWYQQALGQGPEFLTYFQNEAQLDKSGLPSDRFFAERPEGSVSTLKIQRTQQEDSAVYLCASSLDSVKTPSTPRGYFGPGTRLTVT.

The chain joins TRBV6-2 or TRBV6-3 to TRBJ1-4; 9 bases agree with TRBD1. Germline CDR1 is MNHEY and CDR2 is SVGEGT. The CDR3 consists of 15 residues. V lost 5 bases, J lost 8 bases, and 9 bases stayed unmatched. CDR3 nucleotide sequence: TGTGCCAGCAGTCCGCCGGGACAGGGATGGGAAAAACTGTTTTTT. The encoded protein is CASSPPGQGWEKLFF.

The genes are TRBV7-9 and TRBJ1-1; the D gene is possibly TRBD1 (5 bases). Trimming pared 4 bases from V and 5 bases from J, leaving 17 bases between. The CDR3 is 15 residues long. The germline V gene has CDR1 SEHNR and CDR2 FQNEAQ (reference sequence). The CDR3 bases are TGTGCCAGCAGCTCCCAGTCCGGGGGAGGGACTGAAGCTTTCTTT. The encoded protein is CASSSQSGGGTEAFF.

V is TRBV19 and J is TRBJ2-5; 10 bases map to TRBD2. The CDR3 has 15 residues. Unmatched junction bases numbered 5, after V lost 2 bases and J lost 5 bases. In germline, CDR1 is LNHDA, CDR2 SQIVND (reference sequence). The CDR3 DNA follows: TGTGCCAGTAGTATAAAAGCGGGGGGGCCGGAGACCCAGTACTTC. This encodes CASSIKAGGPETQYF.

The CDR3 DNA follows: TGTGCCAGTAGTATCCTGGACAGGAACAATCAGCCCCAGCATTTT. Its translation is CASSILDRNNQPQHF. This chain connects TRBV19 to TRBJ1-5; 7 bases are shared with TRBD1. The CDR3 extends over 15 amino acids. The germline gives CDR1 LNHDA, CDR2 SQIVND (reference sequence). J gave up 3 bases and V 3 bases, and 5 bases lay outside the gene matches. The entire variable domain, with the rest obtained from reference TRBV19 and TRBJ1-5, is as follows: DGGITQSPKYLFRKEGQNVTLSCEQNLNHDAMYWYRQDPGQGLRLIYYSQIVNDFQKGDIAEGYSVSREKKESFPLTVTSAQKNPTAFYLCASSILDRNNQPQHFGDGTRLSIL.

The chain is built from TRBV18 and TRBJ1-6, with D possibly TRBD1 on 6 matching bases. With 3 bases removed from V and 6 bases from J, the gap between germline ends came to 12 bases. The CDR3 length is 15 residues. Germline values: CDR1 KGHSH, CDR2 LQKENI. This chain's CDR3 is CASSPLGARNSPLHF. DNA for the CDR3: TGTGCCAGCTCACCTCTGGGGGCGCGTAATTCACCCCTCCACTTT.

The V gene is TRBV18, the J gene TRBJ2-1; D is ambiguous. The CDR3 has 17 residues. Trimming left V 0 bases short and J 5 bases short, with 17 bases between. Germline V CDR1 and CDR2: KGHSH, LQKENI. The CDR3 nucleotides are TGTGCCAGCTCACCACCAATGATGGAGTCTCGAGACAATGAGCAGTTCTTC. It is translated as CASSPPMMESRDNEQFF.

The rearrangement joins TRBV10-2 to TRBJ2-1; TRBD2 matches 10 bases. Germline V CDR1 and CDR2: WSHSY, SAAADI. Losses at the gene ends were 2 bases for V and 0 bases for J; bases not matched to a gene: 13. The CDR3 contains 20 residues. CDR3 loop: CASSEPPLAGAPSSYNEQFF. Here the CDR3 DNA reads TGCGCCAGCAGTGAGCCCCCTCTAGCGGGGGCCCCGAGCTCCTACAATGAGCAGTTCTTC.

The chain is built from TRBV4-2 and TRBJ2-7; D not resolved. The germline V gene has CDR1 LGHNA and CDR2 YNFKEQ. The length of the CDR3 is 18 residues. The V end lost 0 bases, the J end lost 1 base, and 19 bases lay between the germline ends. The CDR3: CASSQDLMSIATSYEQYF. Here the CDR3 DNA reads TGTGCCAGCAGCCAAGATTTAATGAGCATAGCTACTTCCTACGAGCAGTACTTC.

The chain couples TRBV7-2 to TRBJ2-7, with TRBD2 as a possible D gene (6 bases). Germline V gene lookup returns CDR1 SGHTA and CDR2 FQGNSA. This CDR3 has 12 amino acids. The V end was cut by 5 bases, the J end by 6 bases, with 11 bases between. CDR3 coding DNA: TGTGCCAGCAGCCCGCCCGGGGGCGAGCAGTACTTC. Residues: CASSPPGGEQYF.

This sequence joins TRBV5-1 and TRBJ2-7, with 7 bases aligning to TRBD1. V lost 1 base and J lost 7; bases outside the gene matches: 5. Germline values: CDR1 SGHRS, CDR2 YFSETQ. The CDR3 length is 13 residues. The CDR3 bases are TGCGCCAGCAGCTTGTGGACAGGAAGTGAGCAGTACTTC. Protein sequence: CASSLWTGSEQYF.

This clone came up once. The chain recombines TRBV27 with TRBJ1-5; 8 positions match TRBD1. The V and J ends lost 6 bases and 3 bases, in that order; junction bases with no gene match: 7. The germline V gene encodes CDR1 MNHEY and CDR2 SMNVEV (reference sequence). The CDR3 consists of 15 residues. The CDR3 protein is CASSSMDRDNQPQHF. CDR3 nucleotides: TGTGCCAGCAGCAGCATGGACAGGGACAATCAGCCCCAGCATTTT.

This clone has more than one count but fewer than ten. The chain is built from TRBV19 and TRBJ1-5; D is ambiguous. V lost 7 bases and J lost 3, with 13 bases in between. The CDR3 is 14 amino acids. CDR1 is LNHDA, CDR2 SQIVND, per germline (reference sequence). This CDR3 reads CASTPPRLNQPQHF. CDR3 bases: TGTGCCAGTACCCCACCTAGGCTCAATCAGCCCCAGCATTTT. Looking up the rest from reference TRBV19 and TRBJ1-5 gives the full variable domain: DGGITQSPKYLFRKEGQNVTLSCEQNLNHDAMYWYRQDPGQGLRLIYYSQIVNDFQKGDIAEGYSVSREKKESFPLTVTSAQKNPTAFYLCASTPPRLNQPQHFGDGTRLSIL.

The J gene is TRBJ2-7, the V gene TRBV28; D is undetermined. Looked up from germline, CDR1 is MDHEN and CDR2 is SYDVKM. With 2 bases removed from V and 9 bases from J, the gap between germline ends came to 11 bases. This CDR3 spans 12 amino acids. CDR3 in DNA: TGTGCCAGCAGTTTAGCTCCTAGAGGGCAGTACTTC. Its translation: CASSLAPRGQYF.

This clone was found a few times. The rearrangement uses TRBV5-1 and TRBJ2-1, with D maybe TRBD1 (5 bases). The V gene's germline CDR1 is SGHRS and CDR2 YFSETQ. The length of the CDR3 is 14 residues. Trimming stripped 0 bases from V and 7 bases from J, with 11 bases between. The CDR3 nucleotides read TGCGCCAGCAGCTTGGCTAGGGGTCGGAATGAGCAGTTCTTC. Translating it yields CASSLARGRNEQFF.

This clone was counted a single time. The rearrangement uses TRBV6-5 and TRBJ2-5; TRBD1 matches 7 bases. Germline V gives CDR1 MNHEY, CDR2 SVGAGI. This CDR3 has 13 residues. V was clipped by 6 bases and J by 5 bases; unmatched bases: 6. The CDR3 loop is CASRKGTVETQYF. CDR3 DNA sequence: TGTGCCAGCAGGAAAGGGACAGTCGAGACCCAGTACTTC.

This clone came up once. The rearrangement uses TRBV5-4 and TRBJ2-2, with D possibly being TRBD1 (5 bases). V gave up 5 bases and J gave up 1 base, with 12 bases separating them. The CDR3 is made up of 15 amino acids. Germline V CDR1 and CDR2: SGHNT, YYREEE (reference sequence). The CDR3 nucleotides are TGTGCCAGCAGACTAAATACAGGGAACACCGGGGAGCTGTTTTTT. It yields the protein CASRLNTGNTGELFF. The variable domain in full, completed from reference TRBV5-4 and TRBJ2-2, reads ETGVTQSPTHLIKTRGQQVTLRCSSQSGHNTVSWYQQALGQGPQFIFQYYREEENGRGNFPPRFSGLQFPNYSSELNVNALELDDSALYLCASRLNTGNTGELFFGEGSRLTVL.

The V and J genes are TRBV6-5 and TRBJ1-6; a possible D gene is TRBD1 (6 bases). CDR1 is MNHEY and CDR2 is SVGAGI in the germline V gene. The CDR3 has 14 residues. Trimming took 6 bases from V and 10 from J, leaving 16 bases between them. CDR3 residues: CASRSPGQISPLHF. CDR3 nucleotide sequence: TGTGCCAGCAGGTCTCCGGGACAAATCTCACCCCTCCACTTT.

This rearrangement joins TRBV7-8 to TRBJ2-7; D is unresolved. The germline V and J ends were trimmed by 1 base and 6 bases, with 13 bases remaining between them. Germline loops: CDR1 SGHVS, CDR2 FQNEAQ. The CDR3 runs to 14 residues. The CDR3 nucleotides are TGTGCCAGCAGCTTAGTACCAGGCATCGGCGAGCAGTACTTC. Translated: CASSLVPGIGEQYF. Looking up the rest from reference TRBV7-8 and TRBJ2-7 gives the full variable domain: GAGVSQSPRYKVAKRGQDVALRCDPISGHVSLFWYQQALGQGPEFLTYFQNEAQLDKSGLPSDRFFAERPEGSVSTLKIQRTQQEDSAVYLCASSLVPGIGEQYFGPGTRLTVT.